Listed below are T cell receptor beta chains from one sample, sequenced in a study of cytomegalovirus exposure and HLA in healthy donors. Profiling relied on immunoSEQ multiplex PCR, and the TCRdb table lists in-frame clones only, not all of them. The listing records about 130,000 clones. Sequencing was performed on PBMCs. These receptors all come from a woman aged 55-69 years in good health and CMV-seronegative. CDR3s include the opening cysteine and the closing phenylalanine or tryptophan.

V | CDR3
TRBV7-9 | CASSLSGAYEQYF
TRBV30 | CAWSFSGRGNEKLFF
TRBV5-4 | CASSLEPGQMNTEAFF
TRBV11-2 | CASSLTVYSYEQYF
TRBV18 | CASSPRTGAHDGNTIYF
TRBV28 | CASSLQTSGRPDTQYF
TRBV6-5 | CASSSGGLEAFF
TRBV2 | CASTTNTGYGYTF
TRBV28 | CASCLSGSVDQPQHF
TRBV28 | CASSPSGRLGTDTQYF
TRBV7-3 | CASSSTGTSGRSTQYF
TRBV19 | CASRSPGEGYEQYF
TRBV7-6 | CASSLARGRSEKLFF
TRBV4-1 | CASSPPGLPSPLHF
TRBV6-1 | CASTVNSPLHF
TRBV28 | CASSSPGNGQPQHF
TRBV6-6 | CASSMDNPGVGEKLFF
TRBV5-1 | CASSSRTNTEAFF
TRBV11-2 | CASSTLWAANTGELFF
TRBV2 | CASRGGLAGLYEQYF
TRBV28 | CASSRVSGSNQPQHF